These T cell receptor beta chains were read from a single sample in a study of blood T cell repertoires in COVID-19. Here immunoSEQ multiplex PCR was the method, and the copy in TCRdb shows in-frame clones only, minus some. The repertoire holds about 100,000 clones, roughly nine tenths seen once, with 7% to 9% in the top ten. The sample consisted of peripheral blood. The receptors derive from a man aged 25 to 40 in a cohort sampled during active COVID-19. CDR3s leave out the opening cysteine and the closing phenylalanine or tryptophan. The D gene is left open where the match is weak.

CDR3 protein | V gene | CDR3 length | D gene
AWATGGLYNSPLH | TRBV30 | 13 | TRBD1
ASSVGGNAQETQY | TRBV9 | 13 | NA
ASSQELSGGVLEQY | TRBV14 | 14 | TRBD2
ASSELRDRGKEQY | TRBV6-1 | 13 | TRBD1
ASSPTPGSSYNEQF | TRBV7-2 | 14 | NA
ASSKALAGNLYNEQF | TRBV7-6 | 15 | TRBD2
ASSLQGLSGNTIY | TRBV5-5 | 13 | NA
ASSLAPGQGGDEQF | TRBV5-1 | 14 | TRBD1
ASSSGHPLLTEAF | TRBV13 | 13 | NA
ASTQTGQGYEQY | TRBV5-1 | 12 | TRBD1
ASSFELAGTQY | TRBV7-8 | 11 | TRBD2
ASSRTGRANEKLF | TRBV7-9 | 13 | NA
ASSDPRATNEKLF | TRBV25-1 | 13 | NA
ASRGTGDNSPLH | TRBV5-1 | 12 | TRBD1
ASSELADTGELF | TRBV2 | 12 | NA
ASTLGRTGGTEAF | TRBV19 | 13 | TRBD1
ASSVAGSGIYEQY | TRBV2 | 13 | NA
ASSLSGAYEQY | TRBV6-5 | 11 | NA
AITPTGGGYEQY | TRBV10-3 | 12 | NA
ASSRTTPGQGAYSPLH | TRBV6-6 | 16 | TRBD1
AWRDSSGNTIY | TRBV30 | 11 | NA
ASSLADNEQF | TRBV7-8 | 10 | NA
ASSPQTGLAGYNEQF | TRBV9 | 15 | TRBD2
AIWTGRYGYT | TRBV10-3 | 10 | TRBD1
ASSLHSNEQF | TRBV11-2 | 10 | NA
ASRRTGTLAADGYT | TRBV28 | 14 | TRBD1
ASSRDREWEKLF | TRBV7-9 | 12 | TRBD1
AWSTPGQGAQETQY | TRBV30 | 14 | TRBD1
ASGRQGYGYT | TRBV12-3/TRBV12-4 | 10 | TRBD1
ASSLGAGSPYNEQF | TRBV5-5 | 14 | NA
AISESTSSGGQETQY | TRBV10-3 | 15 | TRBD2
ASSSGTGGGNSPLH | TRBV7-2 | 14 | TRBD1
ASSQRSSYEQY | TRBV3-1/TRBV3-2 | 11 | NA